The clone carrying this TCR beta chain was seen a single time. Its antigen remains unknown. This sample was taken from a study of cytomegalovirus exposure and HLA in healthy donors. Study-level results: HLA alleles showed associations with 16,951 TCR beta sequences in a later analysis, at a 0.05 false discovery rate.

The CDR3 is 14 residues long. The V end lost 6 bases, the J end lost 2 bases, and 13 bases lay between the germline ends. CDR1 and CDR2 from the germline V gene are MNHEY and SMNVEV (reference sequence). Primers for the PCR totalled 60 Vbeta and 13 Jbeta. Sequencing was performed with immunoSEQ multiplex PCR; in TCRdb, only in-frame clones are kept and a portion is missing. The sample shows some 90,000 clones, about four fifths of them seen only once. V gene TRBV27 combines with J gene TRBJ1-2, with D perhaps matching TRBD1 (6 bases). This TCR derives from a woman in her sixties or seventies in good health and CMV-seropositive. The sample comprised PBMCs. Here the CDR3 reads CASSGGGRNYGYTF. For the CDR3, the DNA is TGTGCCAGCAGCGGGGGGGGCAGAAACTATGGCTACACCTTC.